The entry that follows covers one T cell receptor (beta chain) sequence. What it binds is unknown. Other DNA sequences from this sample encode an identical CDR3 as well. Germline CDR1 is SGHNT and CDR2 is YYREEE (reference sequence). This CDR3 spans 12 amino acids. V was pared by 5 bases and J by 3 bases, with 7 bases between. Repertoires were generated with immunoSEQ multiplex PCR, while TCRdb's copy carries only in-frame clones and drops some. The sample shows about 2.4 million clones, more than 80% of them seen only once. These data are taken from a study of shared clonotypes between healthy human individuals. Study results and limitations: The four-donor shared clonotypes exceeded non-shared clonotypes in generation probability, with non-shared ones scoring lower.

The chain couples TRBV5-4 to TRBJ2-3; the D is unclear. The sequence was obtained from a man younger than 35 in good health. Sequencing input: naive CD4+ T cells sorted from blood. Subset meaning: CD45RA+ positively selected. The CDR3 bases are TGTGCCAGCAGTTTCCAAACAGATACGCAGTATTTT. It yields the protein CASSFQTDTQYF.